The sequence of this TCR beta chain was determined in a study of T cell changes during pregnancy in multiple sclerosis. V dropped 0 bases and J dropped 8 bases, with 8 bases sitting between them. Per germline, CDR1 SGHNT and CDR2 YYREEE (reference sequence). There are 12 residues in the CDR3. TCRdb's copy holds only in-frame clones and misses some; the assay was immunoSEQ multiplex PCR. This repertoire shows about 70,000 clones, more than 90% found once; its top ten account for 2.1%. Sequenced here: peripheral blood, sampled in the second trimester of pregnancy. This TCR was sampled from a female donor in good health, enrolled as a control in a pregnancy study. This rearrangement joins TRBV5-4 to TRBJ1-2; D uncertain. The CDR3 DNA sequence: TGTGCCAGCAGCTTGGGGTCAGGCGGCTACACCTTC. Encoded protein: CASSLGSGGYTF. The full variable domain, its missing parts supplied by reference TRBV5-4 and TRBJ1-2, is ETGVTQSPTHLIKTRGQQVTLRCSSQSGHNTVSWYQQALGQGPQFIFQYYREEENGRGNFPPRFSGLQFPNYSSELNVNALELDDSALYLCASSLGSGGYTFGSGTRLTVV.